The clone carrying this T cell receptor (beta chain) was seen repeatedly, ten times or more. The data derive from a study of T-cell reconstitution after alpha-beta-depleted transplantation in children. V shed 0 bases and J shed 1 base, with 7 bases lying between them. The CDR3 has 15 residues. Germline values: CDR1 KGHSH, CDR2 LQKENI. A TCRbeta library incorporating unique molecular identifiers was prepared. MiXCR was run by TCRdb on the PCR reads, yielding one entry per CDR3 protein. The sample lists 83,000 or so distinct CDR3 sequences, 8% to 9% occurring once. The chain joins TRBV18 to TRBJ2-1; unclear D gene. The sample consisted of PBMCs from the stem cell graft donor, taken from the stem cell graft. The clonotype was recovered from a human donor who donated a stem cell graft to a child with congenital amegakaryocytic thrombocytopenia. The CDR3 reads CASSPPDRSYNEQFF. The CDR3 DNA follows: TGTGCCAGCTCACCACCGGACCGATCCTACAATGAGCAGTTCTTC.